A single T cell receptor beta chain is shown here with its context. Its matching antigen is unknown. The sample originates from a study of CXCR3-negative and CXCR3-positive naive CD8 T cells. This CDR3 has 15 residues. Germline V CDR1 and CDR2: LGHNA, YSLEER. The study, taken as a whole, reports: Both of the naive subsets showed about the same high diversity, but memory CD8+ cells had much less. Memory cells showed distinct TRBV-TRBJ patterns, while the two naive subsets matched. Against CXCR3-negative naive cells, CXCR3-positive naive cells showed more hydrophobic TRB CDR3s.

5' RACE with UMI labels generated the TRB cDNA libraries. Reprocessing the 5' RACE reads, TCRdb reports a single entry for every CDR3 protein and omits DNA. The sample's table shows 150,000 to 180,000 distinct CDR3 sequences. Source material: naive CXCR3+ CD8+ T cells from blood. The subset: CD45RO-CCR7+CD27+CD95- naive CD8+ T cells expressing CXCR3 (TNR3+). The chain carries TRBV4-3 and TRBJ1-1; TCRdb gives TRBD1 as the D gene, but with no DNA this cannot be confirmed. The origin of this receptor is a human donor in good health. Some clones in this sample may be carry-over from other donors' samples. CDR3 sequence: CASSLLRGENTEAFF.